These T cell receptor beta chains were read from a single sample in a study of blood T cell repertoires in COVID-19. TCRdb's copy holds only in-frame clones and misses some; the assay was immunoSEQ multiplex PCR. Of almost 20,000 clones listed, roughly 81% are singletons. The sequenced sample consisted of peripheral blood. The origin of the receptors is a human donor with active COVID-19. The donor label of this sample is uncertain. CDR3s include the opening cysteine and the closing phenylalanine or tryptophan. Each record gives: V gene, J gene, clone size, D gene, CDR3 protein, CDR3 DNA. A D gene is named only where the DNA matches it firmly. Where a row states a size, it is once, few, many or the class of an expanded clone; other rows omit it.

TRBV9	TRBJ2-7	.	TRBD1	CASSPGGQGDYEQYF	TGTGCCAGCAGCCCAGGGGGACAGGGAGACTACGAGCAGTACTTC
TRBV6-5	TRBJ1-2	.	TRBD1	CASEGQGGLPGGYTF	TGTGCCAGCGAAGGACAGGGAGGCCTGCCGGGTGGCTACACCTTC
TRBV9	TRBJ2-1	.	TRBD2	CASSVEGSGDNEQFF	TGTGCCAGCAGCGTAGAGGGTAGCGGGGACAATGAGCAGTTCTTC
TRBV28	TRBJ2-7	few	TRBD1	CASSLTGAPSYEQYF	TGTGCCAGCAGTTTAACAGGGGCACCTTCCTACGAGCAGTACTTC
TRBV9	TRBJ1-5	few	.	CASSVEAYGNQPQHF	TGTGCCAGCAGCGTAGAAGCTTACGGGAATCAGCCCCAGCATTTT
TRBV5-5	TRBJ2-5	.	TRBD2	CASRSGTSGGPQETQYF	TGTGCCAGCAGATCCGGGACTAGCGGGGGGCCCCAAGAGACCCAGTACTTC
TRBV4-3	TRBJ2-1	.	TRBD2	CASSLGLAGSSYNEQFF	TGCGCCAGCAGCTTGGGACTAGCGGGGAGCTCCTACAATGAGCAGTTCTTC
TRBV3-1/TRBV3-2	TRBJ2-3	.	.	CASSQDRASGVGPTDTQYF	TGTGCCAGCAGCCAAGACCGGGCCTCGGGAGTTGGGCCCACAGATACGCAGTATTTT
TRBV7-9	TRBJ2-7	.	TRBD1	CASSLAQGLSSYEQYF	TGTGCCAGCAGCTTAGCACAGGGGCTTAGCTCCTACGAGCAGTACTTC
TRBV5-1	TRBJ2-6	.	.	CATPPGANVLTF	TGCGCTACACCTCCTGGGGCCAACGTCCTGACTTTC
TRBV5-1	TRBJ1-2	.	.	CASSLGVRQQGYGYTF	TGCGCCAGCAGCTTGGGGGTCAGACAACAAGGCTATGGCTACACCTTC
TRBV7-2	TRBJ2-3	.	TRBD2	CASSLVGRLAGGTDTQYF	TGTGCCAGCAGCTTAGTGGGTCGCCTAGCGGGAGGCACAGATACGCAGTATTTT
TRBV12-3/TRBV12-4	TRBJ2-1	.	.	CASTQTSLGEQFF	TGTGCCAGCACCCAGACTAGTTTGGGTGAGCAGTTCTTC
TRBV6-6	TRBJ2-5	.	TRBD1	CASSWGQGAQETQYF	TGTGCCAGCAGTTGGGGACAGGGGGCTCAAGAGACCCAGTACTTC
TRBV6-4	TRBJ2-1	.	.	CASSDSDFNEQFF	TGTGCCAGCAGTGACTCGGACTTCAATGAGCAGTTCTTC
TRBV4-1	TRBJ1-6	few	TRBD1	CASSQEDRVGSPLHF	TGCGCCAGCAGCCAAGAGGACAGGGTAGGTTCACCCCTCCACTTT
TRBV5-6	TRBJ2-1	.	.	CASSSDLSKRLLYNEQFF	TGTGCCAGCAGCTCTGATTTGTCGAAGCGACTACTCTACAATGAGCAGTTCTTC
TRBV5-1	TRBJ2-1	.	.	CASSLSGNEQFF	TGCGCCAGCAGCTTGTCAGGCAATGAGCAGTTCTTC
TRBV24-1	TRBJ2-3	.	.	CATSDSATGKYTDTQYF	TGTGCCACCAGTGATTCGGCGACAGGAAAATACACAGATACGCAGTATTTT
TRBV19	TRBJ2-7	.	.	CASSISLGSSYEQYF	TGTGCCAGTAGTATATCTCTCGGGAGCTCCTACGAGCAGTACTTC
TRBV3-1/TRBV3-2	TRBJ2-5	.	TRBD1	CASSQTGVGQETQYF	TGTGCCAGCAGCCAGACAGGGGTAGGGCAAGAGACCCAGTACTTC
TRBV21-1	TRBJ1-1	.	.	CASTPLGLPPLMNTEAFF	TGTGCCAGCACCCCGTTGGGACTACCCCCTCTCATGAACACTGAAGCTTTCTTT
TRBV3-1/TRBV3-2	TRBJ2-7	.	.	CASSQGGPGEQYF	TGTGCCAGCAGCCAAGGTGGCCCAGGGGAGCAGTACTTC
TRBV19	TRBJ1-1	.	.	CASSIPNTYRILNTEAFF	TGTGCCAGTAGTATCCCAAACACATACAGGATACTGAACACTGAAGCTTTCTTT
TRBV3-1/TRBV3-2	TRBJ2-6	.	.	CASSQDTWAGANVLTF	TGTGCCAGCAGCCAAGATACCTGGGCCGGGGCCAACGTCCTGACTTTC
TRBV29-1	TRBJ1-2	once	.	CSVEDQGPHYGYTF	TGCAGCGTTGAAGATCAGGGGCCACACTATGGCTACACCTTC
TRBV29-1	TRBJ2-1	.	TRBD2	CSVDVLTSGTEQFF	TGCAGCGTTGATGTCCTGACTAGCGGGACTGAGCAGTTCTTC
TRBV4-1	TRBJ1-2	.	.	CASSQEGGYGYTF	TGCGCCAGCAGCCAAGAGGGAGGGTACGGCTACACCTTC
TRBV7-6	TRBJ2-5	.	TRBD1	CASSLVGGQGAGETQYF	TGTGCCAGCAGCTTAGTTGGCGGGCAGGGGGCGGGGGAGACCCAGTACTTC
TRBV20-1	TRBJ2-7	.	.	CSAGAHEQYF	TGCAGTGCGGGGGCCCACGAGCAGTACTTC
TRBV9	TRBJ1-1	.	.	CASSPSRGGRPRGDEAFF	TGTGCCAGCAGCCCGAGTAGGGGGGGCCGGCCCCGAGGGGATGAAGCTTTCTTT
TRBV3-1/TRBV3-2	TRBJ1-1	.	.	CASSQMDSRNEAFF	TGTGCCAGCAGCCAAATGGACAGCAGGAATGAAGCTTTCTTT
TRBV5-1	TRBJ2-2	few	.	CASSLGGTGELFF	TGCGCCAGCAGCTTGGGAGGTACCGGGGAGCTGTTTTTT
TRBV19	TRBJ1-2	.	.	CASSIWEAYGYTF	TGTGCCAGTAGTATCTGGGAGGCCTATGGCTACACCTTC
TRBV9	TRBJ2-2	.	.	CASSVGLGEAGELFF	TGTGCCAGCAGCGTAGGCCTAGGGGAGGCCGGGGAGCTGTTTTTT
TRBV7-6	TRBJ1-2	.	.	CASSLSAGGGGYGYTF	TGTGCCAGCAGCTTATCCGCTGGGGGCGGGGGCTATGGCTACACCTTC
TRBV9	TRBJ1-4	.	TRBD1	CASSVRDRGTNEKLFF	TGTGCCAGCAGCGTGAGGGACAGGGGAACTAATGAAAAACTGTTTTTT
TRBV28	TRBJ1-2	.	TRBD1	CASSLPQPETGTYGYTF	TGTGCCAGCAGTTTACCGCAGCCCGAGACAGGGACCTATGGCTACACCTTC
TRBV6-2/TRBV6-3	TRBJ1-1	.	.	CASSSSTQFTEAFF	TGTGCCAGCAGTTCCTCAACACAGTTCACTGAAGCTTTCTTT
TRBV9	TRBJ2-7	.	TRBD2	CASSPGERGPLYEQYF	TGTGCCAGCAGCCCGGGAGAGCGGGGTCCGCTTTACGAGCAGTACTTC
TRBV10-3	TRBJ2-4	once	TRBD1	CAISSPGQGSSKNIQYF	TGTGCCATCAGTTCACCGGGACAGGGGAGTTCCAAAAACATTCAGTACTTC
TRBV3-1/TRBV3-2	TRBJ1-1	.	TRBD1	CASSHLTGDTEAFF	TGTGCCAGCAGCCACCTCACAGGGGACACTGAAGCTTTCTTT
TRBV7-2	TRBJ2-5	.	TRBD2	CASSLGTSGGARQETQYF	TGTGCCAGCAGCTTAGGGACTAGCGGGGGGGCCCGCCAAGAGACCCAGTACTTC
TRBV24-1	TRBJ1-4	.	TRBD1	CATSAGQGAPLRISDGEKLFF	TGTGCCACCAGTGCGGGGCAGGGGGCCCCCCTAAGGATTTCGGATGGTGAAAAACTGTTTTTT
TRBV11-2	TRBJ2-7	.	.	CASSQRQIPPNSEQYF	TGTGCCAGCAGCCAGAGACAGATTCCCCCGAACTCCGAGCAGTACTTC
TRBV3-1/TRBV3-2	TRBJ2-7	once	TRBD1	CASSPRDRGSEQYF	TGTGCCAGCAGCCCCCGGGACAGGGGATCCGAGCAGTACTTC
TRBV28	TRBJ2-1	.	TRBD2	CASSPSGRAYNEQFF	TGTGCCAGCAGCCCCAGCGGGAGGGCCTACAATGAGCAGTTCTTC
TRBV14	TRBJ2-1	.	.	CASSQDSRSEQFF	TGTGCCAGCAGCCAAGATAGCCGGTCTGAGCAGTTCTTC
TRBV5-4	TRBJ2-3	once	TRBD2	CASSLAGLAEDTQYF	TGTGCCAGCAGCTTGGCCGGGCTAGCGGAAGATACGCAGTATTTT
TRBV4-3	TRBJ2-2	.	TRBD2	CASSPHGRGSTGELFF	TGCGCCAGCAGCCCCCACGGGAGGGGTAGCACCGGGGAGCTGTTTTTT
TRBV30	TRBJ2-5	.	TRBD2	CALDRGGAEETQYF	TGTGCCTTGGACCGCGGGGGGGCTGAAGAGACCCAGTACTTC
TRBV5-1	TRBJ1-6	.	.	CASSSGTLNSPLHF	TGCGCCAGCAGCTCCGGGACTCTGAATTCACCCCTCCACTTT